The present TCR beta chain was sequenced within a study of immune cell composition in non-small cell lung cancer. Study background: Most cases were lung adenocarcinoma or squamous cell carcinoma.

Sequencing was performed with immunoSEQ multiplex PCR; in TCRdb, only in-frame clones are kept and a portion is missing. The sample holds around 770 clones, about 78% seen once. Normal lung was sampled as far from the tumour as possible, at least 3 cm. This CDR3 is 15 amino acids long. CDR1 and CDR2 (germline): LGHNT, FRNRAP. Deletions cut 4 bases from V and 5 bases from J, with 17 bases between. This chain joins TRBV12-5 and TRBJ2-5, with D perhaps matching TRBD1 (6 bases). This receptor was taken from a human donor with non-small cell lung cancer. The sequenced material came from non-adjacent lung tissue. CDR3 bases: TGTGCTAGTGGTTGGAACACAGGGTGGGTGGAGACCCAGTACTTC. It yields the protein CASGWNTGWVETQYF.